The rows below give T cell receptor beta chains drawn from one sample of a study of radiation and T cells in renal cell carcinoma. This table comes from immunoSEQ multiplex PCR, and its TCRdb copy is limited to in-frame clones, with some not included. The sample holds about 150,000 clones; roughly 90% are singletons and the top ten take around 4.4%. The sequencing here drew on blood, taken from a patient whose treatment included radiotherapy and nephrectomy. These receptors all stem from a woman in her seventies with renal cell carcinoma. Each CDR3 is given without its conserved first and last residue.

V gene	CDR3 protein
TRBV27	ASSFSLRGTEAF
TRBV6-1	ASMGGDGYQPQH
TRBV10-3	AIGGKNNEQF
TRBV2	ASTRRSGANVLT
TRBV19	ASSLSSVTDTQY
TRBV4-1	ASSGRTLYTEAF
TRBV7-6	ASSLAPPGMNTEAF
TRBV25-1	ATSGQVNEQY
TRBV5-1	ASSADRFYEQY
TRBV7-2	ASSLDRAYEQY
TRBV5-5	ASSFRENNSPLH
TRBV29-1	SVGVGVGGYT